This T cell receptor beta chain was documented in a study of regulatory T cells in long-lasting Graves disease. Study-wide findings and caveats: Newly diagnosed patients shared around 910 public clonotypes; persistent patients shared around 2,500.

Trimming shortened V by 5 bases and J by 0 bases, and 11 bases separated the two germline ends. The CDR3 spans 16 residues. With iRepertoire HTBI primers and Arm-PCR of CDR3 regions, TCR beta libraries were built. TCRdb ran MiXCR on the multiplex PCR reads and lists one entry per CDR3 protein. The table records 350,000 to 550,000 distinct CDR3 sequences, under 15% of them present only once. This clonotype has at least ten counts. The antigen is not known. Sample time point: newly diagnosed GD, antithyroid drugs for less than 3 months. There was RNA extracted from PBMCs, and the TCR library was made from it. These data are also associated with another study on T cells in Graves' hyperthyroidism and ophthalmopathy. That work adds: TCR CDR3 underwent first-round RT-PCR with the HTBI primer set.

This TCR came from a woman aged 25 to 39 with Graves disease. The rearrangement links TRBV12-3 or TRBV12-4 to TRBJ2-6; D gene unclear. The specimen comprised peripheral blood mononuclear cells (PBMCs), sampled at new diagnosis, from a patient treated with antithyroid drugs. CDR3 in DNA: TGTGCCAGCAGTCAAGGACCGAGCTCTGGGGCCAACGTCCTGACTTTC. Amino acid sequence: CASSQGPSSGANVLTF.